This entry features one T cell receptor (beta chain) sequence. The data were obtained in a study of control samples from healthy donors and cancer patients. The CDR3 has 16 residues. V was clipped by 5 bases and J by 8 bases; unmatched bases: 11. Germline V lookup: CDR1 SGHAT, CDR2 FQNNGV. The repertoire was sequenced with immunoSEQ multiplex PCR; TCRdb's copy has only in-frame clones and lacks some. This table holds some 150,000 clones, around nine tenths found once. The sample taken for sequencing was blood. The TCR was taken from a man aged 25 to 40 in good health. V gene TRBV11-2 combines with J gene TRBJ2-2, with 10 bases aligning to TRBD1. The CDR3 reads CASSPDRGLWSGELFF. Here the CDR3 DNA reads TGTGCCAGCAGCCCAGACAGGGGGCTTTGGTCGGGGGAGCTGTTTTTT.